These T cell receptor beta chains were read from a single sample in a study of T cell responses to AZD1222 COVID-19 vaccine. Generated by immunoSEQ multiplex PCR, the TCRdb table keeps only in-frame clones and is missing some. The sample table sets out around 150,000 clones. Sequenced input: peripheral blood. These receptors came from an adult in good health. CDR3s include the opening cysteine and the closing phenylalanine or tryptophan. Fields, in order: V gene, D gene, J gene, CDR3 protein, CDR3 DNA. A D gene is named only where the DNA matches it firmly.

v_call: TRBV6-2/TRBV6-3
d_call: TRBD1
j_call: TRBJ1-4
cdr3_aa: CASSSWTGENEKLFF
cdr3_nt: TGTGCCAGCAGTTCCTGGACAGGGGAAAATGAAAAACTGTTTTTT

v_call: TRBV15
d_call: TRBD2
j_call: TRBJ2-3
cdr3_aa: CATSVRGGRWTDTQYF
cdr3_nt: TGTGCCACCAGCGTACGGGGGGGCCGGTGGACAGATACGCAGTATTTT

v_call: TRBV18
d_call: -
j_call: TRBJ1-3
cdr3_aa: CASSPQGIGAGNTIYF
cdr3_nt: TGTGCCAGCTCACCACAGGGGATAGGAGCTGGAAACACCATATATTTT

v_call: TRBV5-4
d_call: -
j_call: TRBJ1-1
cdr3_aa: CASSFLNVGTEAFF
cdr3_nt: TGTGCCAGCAGCTTTTTAAATGTGGGCACTGAAGCTTTCTTT

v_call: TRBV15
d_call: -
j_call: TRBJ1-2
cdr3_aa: CATSRTSGDGYTF
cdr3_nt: TGTGCCACCAGCAGAACCTCGGGGGATGGCTACACCTTC

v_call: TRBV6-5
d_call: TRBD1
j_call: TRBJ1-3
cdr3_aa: CASSSPRDRDGNTIYF
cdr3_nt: TGTGCCAGCAGTTCCCCCCGGGACAGAGATGGAAACACCATATATTTT

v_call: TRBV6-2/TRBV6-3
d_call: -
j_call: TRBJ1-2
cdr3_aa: CASSYLKQIMDGYTF
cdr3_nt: TGTGCCAGCAGTTACCTCAAACAGATTATGGACGGCTACACCTTC

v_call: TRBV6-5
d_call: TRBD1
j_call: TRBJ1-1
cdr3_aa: CASSYSRGTGLPEAFF
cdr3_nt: TGTGCCAGCAGTTACTCTCGGGGGACAGGGCTACCTGAAGCTTTCTTT

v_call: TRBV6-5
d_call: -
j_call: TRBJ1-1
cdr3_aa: CASNPAGGGTEAFF
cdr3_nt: TGTGCCAGCAATCCTGCGGGGGGTGGGACTGAAGCTTTCTTT

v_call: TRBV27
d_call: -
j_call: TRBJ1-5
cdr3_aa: CASKLGAYSNQPQHF
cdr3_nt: TGTGCCAGCAAGTTAGGGGCCTATAGCAATCAGCCCCAGCATTTT

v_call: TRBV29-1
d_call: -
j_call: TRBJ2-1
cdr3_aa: CSVEVGMDNEQFF
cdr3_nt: TGCAGCGTTGAAGTTGGAATGGACAATGAGCAGTTCTTC

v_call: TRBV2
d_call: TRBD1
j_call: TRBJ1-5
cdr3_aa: CASSAQGAEQPQHF
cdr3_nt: TGTGCCAGCAGCGCACAGGGGGCGGAACAGCCCCAGCATTTT

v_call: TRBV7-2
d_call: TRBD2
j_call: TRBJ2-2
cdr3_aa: CASSKGGGGARTGELFF
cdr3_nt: TGTGCCAGCAGCAAGGGAGGCGGGGGGGCACGGACCGGGGAGCTGTTTTTT

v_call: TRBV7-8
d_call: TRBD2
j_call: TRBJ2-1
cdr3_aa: CASSDAPSSGGHHYNEQFF
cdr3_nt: TGTGCCAGCAGCGATGCCCCATCTAGCGGGGGACACCACTACAATGAGCAGTTCTTC

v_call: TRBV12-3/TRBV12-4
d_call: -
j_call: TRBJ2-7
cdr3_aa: CASSLSGLYEQYF
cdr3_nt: TGTGCCAGCAGCCTTTCGGGGCTCTACGAGCAGTACTTC

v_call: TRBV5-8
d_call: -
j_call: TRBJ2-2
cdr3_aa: CASNDGFANTGELFF
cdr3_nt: TGTGCCAGCAACGACGGGTTCGCGAACACCGGGGAGCTGTTTTTT

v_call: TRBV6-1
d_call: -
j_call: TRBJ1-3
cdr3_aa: CASSGGGKLSGNTIYF
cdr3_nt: TGTGCCAGCAGTGGTGGAGGGAAACTCTCTGGAAACACCATATATTTT

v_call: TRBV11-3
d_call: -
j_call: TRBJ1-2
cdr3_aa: CASSLPNRDYGYTF
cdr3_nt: TGTGCCAGCAGCCTACCAAACAGGGACTATGGCTACACCTTC

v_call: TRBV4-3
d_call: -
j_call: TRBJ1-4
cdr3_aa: CASSQFRGGANEKLFF
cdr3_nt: TGCGCCAGCAGCCAGTTTAGGGGGGGTGCTAATGAAAAACTGTTTTTT

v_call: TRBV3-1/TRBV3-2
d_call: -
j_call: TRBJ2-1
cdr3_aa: CASSNQEPGLQSYNEQFF
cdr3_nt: TGTGCCAGCAGCAACCAAGAACCGGGACTCCAATCTTACAATGAGCAGTTCTTC

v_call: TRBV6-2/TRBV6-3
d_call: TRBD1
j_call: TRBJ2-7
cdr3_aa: CASSYNPGGEQYF
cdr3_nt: TGTGCCAGCAGCTATAATCCAGGGGGCGAGCAGTACTTC

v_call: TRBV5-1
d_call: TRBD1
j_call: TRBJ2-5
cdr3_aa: CASSLQPGQQETQYF
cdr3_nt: TGCGCCAGCAGCTTACAACCGGGACAGCAAGAGACCCAGTACTTC

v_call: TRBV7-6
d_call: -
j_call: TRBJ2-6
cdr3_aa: CASSLGFSGANVLTF
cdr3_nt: TGTGCCAGCAGCTTAGGATTCTCTGGGGCCAACGTCCTGACTTTC

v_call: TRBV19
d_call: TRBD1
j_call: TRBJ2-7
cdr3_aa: CASSTGTGPYEQYF
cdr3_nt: TGTGCCAGTAGTACCGGGACAGGACCCTACGAGCAGTACTTC

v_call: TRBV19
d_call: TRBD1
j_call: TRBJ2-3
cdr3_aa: CASSILQGSTDTQYF
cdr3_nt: TGTGCCAGTAGTATTTTACAGGGGAGCACAGATACGCAGTATTTT

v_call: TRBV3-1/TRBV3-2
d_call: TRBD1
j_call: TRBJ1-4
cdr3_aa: CASSLQGFGEKLFF
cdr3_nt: TGTGCCAGCAGCTTACAGGGGTTCGGTGAAAAACTGTTTTTT

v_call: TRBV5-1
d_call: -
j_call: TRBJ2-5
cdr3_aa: CASSLAQGGGETQYF
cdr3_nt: TGCGCCAGCAGCTTGGCCCAAGGGGGAGGTGAGACCCAGTACTTC

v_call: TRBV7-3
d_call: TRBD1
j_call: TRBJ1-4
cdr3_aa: CASSPTGQGSTTNEKLFF
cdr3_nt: TGTGCCAGCAGCCCAACGGGACAGGGATCAACAACTAATGAAAAACTGTTTTTT

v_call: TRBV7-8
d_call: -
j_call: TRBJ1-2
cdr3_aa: CASSLEAGSYGYTF
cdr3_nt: TGTGCCAGCAGCTTAGAGGCAGGGTCCTATGGCTACACCTTC

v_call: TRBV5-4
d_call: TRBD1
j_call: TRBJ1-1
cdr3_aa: CASSQTGGAGTEAFF
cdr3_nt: TGTGCCAGCAGCCAAACAGGGGGCGCGGGGACTGAAGCTTTCTTT

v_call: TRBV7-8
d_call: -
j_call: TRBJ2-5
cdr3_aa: CASSLSGGRGETQYF
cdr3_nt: TGTGCCAGCAGCTTATCCGGGGGCCGGGGGGAGACCCAGTACTTC

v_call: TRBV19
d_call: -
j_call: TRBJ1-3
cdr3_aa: CARREQERSGNTIYF
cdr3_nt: TGTGCCAGAAGAGAACAGGAGCGCTCTGGAAACACCATATATTTT

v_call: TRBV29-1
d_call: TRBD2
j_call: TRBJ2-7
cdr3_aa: CSAKVGLAGGTYEQYF
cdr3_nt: TGCAGCGCTAAAGTGGGACTAGCGGGGGGAACCTACGAGCAGTACTTC

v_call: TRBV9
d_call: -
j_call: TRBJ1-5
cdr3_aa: CASSVGARNQPQHF
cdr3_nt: TGTGCCAGCAGCGTAGGGGCTCGCAATCAGCCCCAGCATTTT

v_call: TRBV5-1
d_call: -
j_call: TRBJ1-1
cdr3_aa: CASSLAPTGNTEAFF
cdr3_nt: TGCGCCAGCAGCTTGGCCCCCACGGGGAACACTGAAGCTTTCTTT

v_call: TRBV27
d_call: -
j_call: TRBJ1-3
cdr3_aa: CASSLHIAPGNTIYF
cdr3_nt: TGTGCCAGCAGCCTACACATCGCACCTGGAAACACCATATATTTT

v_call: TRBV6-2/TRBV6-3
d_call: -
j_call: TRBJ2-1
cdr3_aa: CASSDPQGRGHNEQFF
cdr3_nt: TGTGCCAGCAGCGATCCACAGGGAAGAGGCCACAATGAGCAGTTCTTC

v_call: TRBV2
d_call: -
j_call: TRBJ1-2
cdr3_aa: CASTQAAYGYTF
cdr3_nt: TGTGCCAGCACACAGGCCGCCTATGGCTACACCTTC

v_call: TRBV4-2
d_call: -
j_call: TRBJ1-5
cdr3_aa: CASSQDFAFPQHF
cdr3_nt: TGTGCCAGCAGCCAAGATTTCGCTTTTCCCCAGCATTTT

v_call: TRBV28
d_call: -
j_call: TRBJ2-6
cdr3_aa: CASSFLSSGANVLTF
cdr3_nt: TGTGCCAGCAGTTTCCTCAGCTCTGGGGCCAACGTCCTGACTTTC